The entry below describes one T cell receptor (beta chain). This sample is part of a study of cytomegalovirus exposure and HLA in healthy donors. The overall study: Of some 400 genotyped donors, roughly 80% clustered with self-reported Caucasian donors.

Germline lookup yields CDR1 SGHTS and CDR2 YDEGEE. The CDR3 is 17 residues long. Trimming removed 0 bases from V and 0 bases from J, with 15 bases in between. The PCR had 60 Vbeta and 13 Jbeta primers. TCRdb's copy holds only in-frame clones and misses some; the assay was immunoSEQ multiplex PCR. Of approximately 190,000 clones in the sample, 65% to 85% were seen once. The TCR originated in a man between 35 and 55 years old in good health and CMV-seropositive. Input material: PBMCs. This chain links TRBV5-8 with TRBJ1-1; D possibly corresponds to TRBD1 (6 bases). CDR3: CASSLGQGRYMNTEAFF. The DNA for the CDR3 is TGTGCCAGCAGCTTGGGGCAGGGGCGCTACATGAACACTGAAGCTTTCTTT.